These 17 T cell receptor beta chains originate from one sample sequenced in a study of blood T cell repertoires in COVID-19. The data were produced by immunoSEQ multiplex PCR, yet TCRdb's version contains in-frame clones alone and is incomplete. The top ten clones hold approximately 5.3% of a sample with roughly 330,000 clones, approximately 89% of them seen once. The sample consisted of PBMCs or T cells enriched from blood (not recorded which). Receptors originate from a young woman who had recovered from COVID-19.

The rearrangement uses TRBV15 and TRBJ1-2; the D is unclear. This CDR3 is 14 amino acids long. V was shortened by 2 bases and J by 6 bases, with 13 bases between the two germline ends. Germline loops: CDR1 LNHNV, CDR2 YYDKDF (reference sequence). The DNA of the CDR3 is TGTGCCACCAGCAGAACTACACGCGGGGATGGCTACACCTTC. This codes for CATSRTTRGDGYTF.

The chain uses TRBV29-1 and TRBJ1-4, with a possible D match to TRBD1 (5 bases). Trimming took 5 bases from V and 7 from J, leaving 14 bases between them. CDR1 SQVTM and CDR2 ANQGSEA come from the germline V gene. This CDR3 region has 13 residues. The chain's CDR3 is CSVRQGGTEKLFF. DNA for the CDR3: TGCAGCGTTCGGCAGGGAGGAACTGAAAAACTGTTTTTT.

The gene calls are TRBV12-5 and TRBJ1-5; D remains ambiguous. The CDR3 length is 12 residues. V lost 2 bases and J 9 bases, leaving 8 bases between the germline ends. The germline V gene encodes CDR1 LGHNT and CDR2 FRNRAP. CDR3 loop: CASGLHRGPQHF. CDR3 DNA: TGTGCTAGTGGTTTGCACCGCGGGCCCCAGCATTTT.

The rearrangement links TRBV6-1 to TRBJ1-6, with unresolved D. CDR1 and CDR2 from the germline V gene are MNHNS and SASEGT. This CDR3 is 17 amino acids long. V was cut by 3 bases and J by 4 bases, with 16 bases left in between. The CDR3 reads CASSERPHGGYNSPLHF. The CDR3 DNA reads TGTGCCAGCAGTGAGAGGCCCCACGGAGGATATAATTCACCCCTCCACTTT.

This sequence joins TRBV27 and TRBJ1-6, with D hard to call. Per germline, CDR1 MNHEY and CDR2 SMNVEV (reference sequence). CDR3 length equals 17 residues. Trimming cost V 2 bases and J 3 bases, with 14 bases left between them. CDR3 protein: CASSLKRPRNYNSPLHF. The CDR3 bases are TGTGCCAGCAGTTTAAAACGGCCCAGGAACTATAATTCACCCCTCCACTTT.

This chain joins TRBV7-9 and TRBJ2-3; 8 nucleotides line up with TRBD1. The CDR3 totals 14 residues. CDR1 is SEHNR and CDR2 is FQNEAQ in the germline V gene (reference sequence). V dropped 2 bases and J dropped 4; count of bases not matched to a gene: 2. The CDR3 loop reads CASSLLRGPDTQYF. The CDR3 nucleotides are TGTGCCAGCAGCTTACTCAGGGGGCCAGATACGCAGTATTTT.

V usage is TRBV5-1 and J usage is TRBJ2-6; TRBD1 is a possible D gene (6 bases). Germline CDR1 reads SGHRS; CDR2 reads YFSETQ. The V and J ends lost 4 bases and 2 bases respectively, with 10 bases between them. CDR3 size: 15 residues. DNA of the CDR3: TGCGCCAGCAGCACTCGGACAGCTGGGGCCAACGTCCTGACTTTC. Protein sequence: CASSTRTAGANVLTF.

This clone was counted a single time. In nucleotides, the CDR3 is TGTGCCAGCCGGACAGGGCATAATCAGCCCCAGCATTTT. Its protein is CASRTGHNQPQHF. The chain has TRBV2 and TRBJ1-5, with 8 bases identical to TRBD1. CDR1 and CDR2 from the germline V gene are SNHLY and FYNNEI. V lost 8 bases and J lost 4; bases outside the gene matches: 4. This CDR3 has 13 residues.

This clone appeared many times. The J gene is TRBJ2-7, the V gene TRBV10-3; 9 bases are shared with TRBD1. The ends lost 6 bases at V and 1 base at J; junction bases unmatched: 10. This CDR3 is built from 16 residues. Germline CDR1 and CDR2: ENHRY and SYGVKD. CDR3 loop: CAISFHPGTGSYEQYF. As DNA, the CDR3 is TGTGCCATCAGCTTTCACCCCGGGACAGGGTCCTACGAGCAGTACTTC.

This clone has only a few counts. The chain links TRBV15 to TRBJ1-5; TRBD1 matches at 8 bases. Germline V gene lookup returns CDR1 LNHNV and CDR2 YYDKDF (reference sequence). The CDR3 spans 15 residues. After removal of 2 bases from V and 3 bases from J, the junction contained 3 bases not matched to a gene. CDR3 protein: CATSRPDRDNQPQHF. CDR3 DNA sequence: TGTGCCACCAGCAGACCGGACAGGGACAATCAGCCCCAGCATTTT.

This rearrangement joins TRBV18 to TRBJ2-2; 10 bases map to TRBD1. Per germline, CDR1 KGHSH and CDR2 LQKENI. V gave up 3 bases and J gave up 7 bases; unmatched junction bases: 8. The CDR3 runs 16 residues. The CDR3 loop is CASSPPGQGSGGELFF. The CDR3 DNA sequence: TGTGCCAGCTCACCTCCGGGACAGGGGTCCGGCGGGGAGCTGTTTTTT.

This chain uses TRBV6-4 with TRBJ1-1; 7 bases agree with TRBD1. The length of the CDR3 is 14 residues. Germline trimming cut 4 bases from V and 4 bases from J; bases unmatched to any gene: 6. The V gene's germline CDR1 is MRHNA and CDR2 SNTAGT. CDR3 region: CASSVTGFATEAFF. Written as DNA, the CDR3 is TGTGCCAGCAGTGTGACAGGGTTTGCCACTGAAGCTTTCTTT.

V is TRBV28 and J is TRBJ2-3; the match to TRBD2 covers 9 bases. Germline CDR1 is MDHEN and CDR2 is SYDVKM. V lost 5 bases to trimming and J lost 1 base; unmatched junction nucleotides: 10. This CDR3 is 17 amino acids long. Here the CDR3 DNA reads TGTGCCAGCAGTCCTTTCGGCGGCGGGGGGGGCACAGATACGCAGTATTTT. Its translation: CASSPFGGGGGTDTQYF.

Details on this clone: Within the sample, other DNA sequences also encode this same CDR3. The chain joins TRBV5-5 to TRBJ1-5; 8 nucleotides align to TRBD1. The trim removed 4 bases at V and 4 bases at J, leaving 4 bases unmatched. The CDR3 sequence is 14 residues long. The germline CDR1 and CDR2 sequences are SGHKS and YYEKEE (reference sequence). CDR3 nucleotide sequence: TGTGCCAGCAGCCCGGACAGGGCAAATCAGCCCCAGCATTTT. Translated: CASSPDRANQPQHF.

The CDR3 nucleotides are TGTGCCAGTAGGTGGGGGGGCCGCGGCAATCAGCCCCAGCATTTT. Its protein product is CASRWGGRGNQPQHF. V gene TRBV19 combines with J gene TRBJ1-5; weak D call: TRBD1 (6 bases). The CDR3 runs 15 residues. Deletions cut 6 bases from V and 2 bases from J, with 14 bases between. Germline V CDR1 and CDR2: LNHDA, SQIVND (reference sequence).

The chain combines TRBV19 with TRBJ2-1; 12 nucleotides agree with TRBD1. From germline, CDR1 is LNHDA and CDR2 SQIVND (reference sequence). The V gene end was trimmed by 7 bases and the J gene end by 5 bases; junction bases not matched to a gene: 18. CDR3 length: 19 amino acids. The chain's CDR3 is CASNNRDRGPLVIHNEQFF. The CDR3 nucleotides are TGTGCCAGTAACAACCGGGACAGGGGGCCCCTTGTCATACACAATGAGCAGTTCTTC.

The rearrangement joins TRBV29-1 to TRBJ1-1, with D tentatively TRBD1 (6 bases). Germline V gene lookup returns CDR1 SQVTM and CDR2 ANQGSEA. The CDR3 is made up of 13 amino acids. Trimming removed 7 bases at V and 1 base at J, with 13 bases between. This chain's CDR3 is CSGMTGGNTEAFF. The CDR3 coding sequence is TGCAGCGGTATGACAGGAGGGAACACTGAAGCTTTCTTT.